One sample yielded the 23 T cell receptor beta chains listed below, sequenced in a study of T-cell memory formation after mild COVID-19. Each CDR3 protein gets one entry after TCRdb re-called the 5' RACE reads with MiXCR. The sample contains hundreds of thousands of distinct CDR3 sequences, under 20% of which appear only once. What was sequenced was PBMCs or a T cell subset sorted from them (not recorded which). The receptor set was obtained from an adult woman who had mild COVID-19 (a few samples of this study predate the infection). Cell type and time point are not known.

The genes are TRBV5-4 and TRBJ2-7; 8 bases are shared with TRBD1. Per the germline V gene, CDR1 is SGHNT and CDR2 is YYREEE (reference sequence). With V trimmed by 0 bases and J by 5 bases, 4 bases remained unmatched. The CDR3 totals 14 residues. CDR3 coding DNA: TGTGCCAGCAGCTTGGTGGGACAGGTAAACGAGCAGTACTTC. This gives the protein CASSLVGQVNEQYF.

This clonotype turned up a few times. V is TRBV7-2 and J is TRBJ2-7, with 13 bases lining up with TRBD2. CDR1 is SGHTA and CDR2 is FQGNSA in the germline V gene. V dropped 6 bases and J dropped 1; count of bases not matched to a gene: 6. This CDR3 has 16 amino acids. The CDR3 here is CASSWTSGRPSYEQYF. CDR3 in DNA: TGTGCCAGCAGTTGGACTAGCGGGAGACCGTCCTACGAGCAGTACTTC.

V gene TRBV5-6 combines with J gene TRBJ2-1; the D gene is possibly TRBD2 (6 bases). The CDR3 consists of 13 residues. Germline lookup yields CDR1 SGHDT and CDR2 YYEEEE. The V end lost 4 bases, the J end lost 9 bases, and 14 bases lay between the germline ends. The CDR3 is CASSPGGSGEQFF. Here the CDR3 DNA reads TGTGCCAGCAGCCCCGGAGGGTCGGGTGAGCAGTTCTTC. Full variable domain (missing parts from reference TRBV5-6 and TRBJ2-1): DAGVTQSPTHLIKTRGQQVTLRCSPKSGHDTVSWYQQALGQGPQFIFQYYEEEERQRGNFPDRFSGHQFPNYSSELNVNALLLGDSALYLCASSPGGSGEQFFGPGTRLTVL.

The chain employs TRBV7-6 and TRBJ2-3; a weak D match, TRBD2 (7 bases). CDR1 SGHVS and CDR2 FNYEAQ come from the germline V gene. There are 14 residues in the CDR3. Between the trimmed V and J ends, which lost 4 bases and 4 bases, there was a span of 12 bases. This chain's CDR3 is CASSWGGGADTQYF. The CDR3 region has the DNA TGTGCCAGCAGCTGGGGCGGGGGCGCAGATACGCAGTATTTT.

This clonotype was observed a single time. The CDR3 bases are TGTGCCAGTACGCCAGGGGTTGGGGCCAACGTCCTGACTTTC. It yields the protein CASTPGVGANVLTF. This chain uses TRBV6-2 or TRBV6-3 with TRBJ2-6; D might be TRBD1 (6 bases). Germline CDR1 is MNHEY and CDR2 is SVGEGT. Deletions cut 9 bases from V and 3 bases from J, with 12 bases between. The CDR3 loop spans 14 amino acids.

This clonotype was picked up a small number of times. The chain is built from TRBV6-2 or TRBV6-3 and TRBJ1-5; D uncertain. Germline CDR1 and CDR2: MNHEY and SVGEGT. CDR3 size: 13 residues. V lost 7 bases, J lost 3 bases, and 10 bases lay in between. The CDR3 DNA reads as TGTGCCAGCAAGATGGTAGACAATCAGCCCCAGCATTTT. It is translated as CASKMVDNQPQHF.

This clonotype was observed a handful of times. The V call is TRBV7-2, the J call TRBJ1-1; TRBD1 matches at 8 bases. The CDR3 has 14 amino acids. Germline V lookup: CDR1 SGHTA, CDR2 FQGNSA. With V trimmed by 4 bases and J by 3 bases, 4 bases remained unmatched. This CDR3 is CASSSGGLHTEAFF. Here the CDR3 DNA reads TGTGCCAGCAGCTCAGGGGGCTTGCACACTGAAGCTTTCTTT.

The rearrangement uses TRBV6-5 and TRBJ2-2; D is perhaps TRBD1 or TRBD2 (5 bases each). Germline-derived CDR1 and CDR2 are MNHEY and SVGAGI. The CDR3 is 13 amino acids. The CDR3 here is CASGTANTGELFF. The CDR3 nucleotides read TGTGCGTCAGGGACGGCGAACACCGGGGAGCTGTTTTTT.

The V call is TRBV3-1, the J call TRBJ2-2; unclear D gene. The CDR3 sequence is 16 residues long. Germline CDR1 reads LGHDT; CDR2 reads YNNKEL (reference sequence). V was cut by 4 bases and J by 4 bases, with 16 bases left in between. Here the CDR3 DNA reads TGTGCCAGCAGCCCCGCTCGCGACCCCGCCACCGGGGAGCTGTTTTTT. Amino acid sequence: CASSPARDPATGELFF.

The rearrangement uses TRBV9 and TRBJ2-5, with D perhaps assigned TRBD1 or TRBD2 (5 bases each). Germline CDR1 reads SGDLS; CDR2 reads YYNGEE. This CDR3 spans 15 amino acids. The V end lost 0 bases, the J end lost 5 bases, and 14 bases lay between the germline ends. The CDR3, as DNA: TGTGCCAGCAGCGTAGATCGGGGCCGCGGCGAGACCCAGTACTTC. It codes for CASSVDRGRGETQYF.

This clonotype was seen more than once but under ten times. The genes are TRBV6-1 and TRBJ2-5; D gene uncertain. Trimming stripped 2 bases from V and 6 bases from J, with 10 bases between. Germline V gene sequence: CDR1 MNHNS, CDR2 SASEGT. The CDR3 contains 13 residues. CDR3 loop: CASSESRWQTQYF. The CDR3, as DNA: TGTGCCAGCAGTGAAAGTCGGTGGCAGACCCAGTACTTC.

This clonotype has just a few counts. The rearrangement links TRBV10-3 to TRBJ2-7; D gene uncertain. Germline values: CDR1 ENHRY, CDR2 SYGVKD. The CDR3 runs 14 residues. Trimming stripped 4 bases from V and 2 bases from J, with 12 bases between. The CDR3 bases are TGTGCCATCAGTGGCGAAAGCAGAACCTACGAGCAGTACTTC. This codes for CAISGESRTYEQYF.

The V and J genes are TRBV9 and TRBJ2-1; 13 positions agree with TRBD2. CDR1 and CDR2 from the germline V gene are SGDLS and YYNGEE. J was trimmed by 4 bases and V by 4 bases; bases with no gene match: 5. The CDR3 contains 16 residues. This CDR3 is CASSLGLAGDYNEQFF. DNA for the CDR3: TGTGCCAGCAGCTTAGGACTAGCGGGAGATTACAATGAGCAGTTCTTC.

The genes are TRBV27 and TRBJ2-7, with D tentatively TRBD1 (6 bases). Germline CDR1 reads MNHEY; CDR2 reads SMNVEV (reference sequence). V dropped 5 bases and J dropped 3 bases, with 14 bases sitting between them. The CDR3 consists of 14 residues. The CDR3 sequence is CASSPHDRYYEQYF. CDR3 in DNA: TGTGCCAGCAGTCCTCACGACAGGTACTACGAGCAGTACTTC.

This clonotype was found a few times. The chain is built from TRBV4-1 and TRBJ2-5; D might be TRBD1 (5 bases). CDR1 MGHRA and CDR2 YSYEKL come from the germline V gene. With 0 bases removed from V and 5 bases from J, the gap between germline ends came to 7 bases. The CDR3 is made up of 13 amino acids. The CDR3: CASSQDPGETQYF. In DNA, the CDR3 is TGCGCCAGCAGCCAAGATCCAGGGGAGACCCAGTACTTC.

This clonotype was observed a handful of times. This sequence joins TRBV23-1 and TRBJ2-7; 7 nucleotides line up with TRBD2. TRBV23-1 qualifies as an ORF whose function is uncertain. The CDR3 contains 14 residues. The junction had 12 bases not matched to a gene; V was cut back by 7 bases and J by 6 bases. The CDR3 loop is CASKVSGWAPEQYF. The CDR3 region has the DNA TGCGCCAGCAAGGTTAGCGGGTGGGCCCCCGAGCAGTACTTC.

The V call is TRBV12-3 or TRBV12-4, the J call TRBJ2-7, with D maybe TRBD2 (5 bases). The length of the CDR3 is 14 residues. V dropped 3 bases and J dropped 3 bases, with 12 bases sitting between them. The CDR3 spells CASSFSRLFYEQYF. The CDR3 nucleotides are TGTGCCAGCAGTTTTTCGAGACTATTCTACGAGCAGTACTTC.

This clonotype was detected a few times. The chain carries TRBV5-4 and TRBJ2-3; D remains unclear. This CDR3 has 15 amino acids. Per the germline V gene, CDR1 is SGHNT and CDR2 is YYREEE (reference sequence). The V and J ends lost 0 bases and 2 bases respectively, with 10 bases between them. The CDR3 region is CASSLDGGNTDTQYF. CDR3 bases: TGTGCCAGCAGCTTGGACGGCGGAAACACAGATACGCAGTATTTT.

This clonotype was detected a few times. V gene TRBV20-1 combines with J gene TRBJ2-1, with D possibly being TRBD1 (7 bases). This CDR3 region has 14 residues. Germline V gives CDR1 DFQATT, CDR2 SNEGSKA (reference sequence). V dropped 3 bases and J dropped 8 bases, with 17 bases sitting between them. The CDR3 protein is CSASRDSGGHEQFF. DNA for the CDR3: TGCAGTGCTAGTCGGGACTCAGGGGGACATGAGCAGTTCTTC.

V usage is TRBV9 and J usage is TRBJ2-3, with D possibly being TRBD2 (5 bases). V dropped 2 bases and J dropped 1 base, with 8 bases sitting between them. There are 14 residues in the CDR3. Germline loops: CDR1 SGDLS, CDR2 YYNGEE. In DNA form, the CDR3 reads TGTGCCAGCAGCGTCGACGGGGGCACAGATACGCAGTATTTT. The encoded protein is CASSVDGGTDTQYF.

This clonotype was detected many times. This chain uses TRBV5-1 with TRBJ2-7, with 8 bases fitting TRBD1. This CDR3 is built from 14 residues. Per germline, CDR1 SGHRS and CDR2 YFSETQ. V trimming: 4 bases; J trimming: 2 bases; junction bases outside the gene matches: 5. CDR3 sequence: CASSPGQGPYEQYF. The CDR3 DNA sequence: TGCGCCAGCAGCCCCGGACAGGGTCCCTACGAGCAGTACTTC.

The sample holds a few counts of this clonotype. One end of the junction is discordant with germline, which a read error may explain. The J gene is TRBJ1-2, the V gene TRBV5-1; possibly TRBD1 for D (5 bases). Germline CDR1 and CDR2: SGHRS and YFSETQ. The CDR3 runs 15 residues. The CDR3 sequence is CASSLESGTSYYGAF. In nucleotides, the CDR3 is TGCGCCAGCAGCTTGGAGTCCGGGACTTCATACTATGGCGCGTTC.

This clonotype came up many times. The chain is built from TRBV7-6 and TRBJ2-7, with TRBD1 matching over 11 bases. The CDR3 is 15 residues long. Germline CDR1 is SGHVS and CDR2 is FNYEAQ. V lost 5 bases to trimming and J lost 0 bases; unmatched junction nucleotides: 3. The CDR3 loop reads CASSRGTGGSYEQYF. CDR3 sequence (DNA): TGTGCCAGCAGCCGCGGGACAGGGGGCTCCTACGAGCAGTACTTC.